This T cell receptor (beta chain) was sequenced in a study of T-cell memory formation after mild COVID-19. Notes on the study in general: Pre-infection memory harbored some responding clones, suggesting cross-reactive memory joined.

Comments on this clonotype: Its antigen is not identified.

TCR alpha and TCR beta cDNA libraries carrying sample barcodes and UMIs were produced by 5'RACE using constant-segment primers. TCRdb analysed the 5' RACE reads with MiXCR anew, one entry per CDR3 protein. The sample carries under 90,000 distinct CDR3 sequences, more than 11% recorded once. The CDR3 loop spans 14 amino acids. The ends lost 6 bases at V and 3 bases at J; junction bases unmatched: 9. The V gene's germline CDR1 is SQVTM and CDR2 ANQGSEA. The TCR originated in an adult woman who had mild COVID-19 (a few samples of this study predate the infection). Cell type and time point are not known. Material: PBMCs or a T cell subset sorted from them (not recorded which). The chain joins TRBV29-1 to TRBJ2-7, with TRBD1 identical over 9 bases. In nucleotides, the CDR3 is TGCAGCGTGGGGGACAGGGTGAATCTCTACGAGCAGTACTTC. As protein: CSVGDRVNLYEQYF.